These 14 T cell receptor beta chains were all obtained from the same sample, sequenced in a study of Ad26.COV2.S vaccination and SARS-CoV-2 variants. TCRdb's copy holds only in-frame clones and misses some; the assay was immunoSEQ multiplex PCR. Of some 350,000 clones in the sample, 90% to 95% were seen once. The sequences come from peripheral blood, collected after recovery from COVID-19. The receptors were sampled from a human donor who had recovered from COVID-19.

The V gene is TRBV11-2, the J gene TRBJ2-2; D unclear. Trimming removed 2 bases at V and 1 base at J, with 2 bases between. Per the germline V gene, CDR1 is SGHAT and CDR2 is FQNNGV. This CDR3 region has 13 residues. The CDR3 sequence: CASSLQNTGELFF. The CDR3 nucleotides read TGTGCCAGCAGCTTACAGAACACCGGGGAGCTGTTTTTT.

This chain uses TRBV11-2 with TRBJ2-5, with TRBD2 as a possible D gene (8 bases). CDR1 is SGHAT and CDR2 is FQNNGV in the germline V gene. The ends were cut back, 8 bases at V and 7 bases at J, with 26 bases in the middle. The CDR3 has 16 residues. The CDR3 DNA sequence: TGTGCCAGCTCCGGGGGGGGGACAGCGACCTGGGTGACCCAGTACTTC. Translating gives CASSGGGTATWVTQYF.

The CDR3 nucleotides read TGTGCCAGTAGTATATGGGGACAGGGTGGCTACACCTTC. Protein sequence: CASSIWGQGGYTF. The J gene is TRBJ1-2, the V gene TRBV19, with TRBD1 matching over 9 bases. This CDR3 region has 13 residues. Germline loops: CDR1 LNHDA, CDR2 SQIVND (reference sequence). The V segment lost 2 bases and the J segment 7 bases; nucleotides outside the gene matches: 2.

The V gene is TRBV9, the J gene TRBJ2-5; D is possibly TRBD1 or TRBD2 (5 bases each). Trimming removed 0 bases from V and 5 bases from J, with 14 bases in between. CDR1 is SGDLS and CDR2 is YYNGEE in the germline V gene. The CDR3 is 15 residues long. Here the CDR3 DNA reads TGTGCCAGCAGCGTAGCCAGGGCTTGGGGGGAGACCCAGTACTTC. This sequence encodes CASSVARAWGETQYF.

The J gene is TRBJ1-2, the V gene TRBV5-1; a weak D match, TRBD1 (5 bases). The CDR3 is 11 residues long. Germline-derived CDR1 and CDR2 are SGHRS and YFSETQ. V was trimmed by 3 bases and J by 8 bases, leaving 8 bases between them. The CDR3 DNA reads as TGCGCCAGCAGCTCCGGGACGGGCTACACCTTC. Translation: CASSSGTGYTF.

A single count supports this clone. V is TRBV24-1 and J is TRBJ2-1; D is unclear. Trimming shortened V by 7 bases and J by 9 bases, and 18 bases separated the two germline ends. This CDR3 has 14 amino acids. Germline V CDR1 and CDR2: KGHDR, SFDVKD. This CDR3 reads CATSSGPHPTEQFF. The CDR3, as DNA: TGTGCCACCAGCTCCGGGCCCCACCCCACTGAGCAGTTCTTC.

The genes are TRBV11-2 and TRBJ2-1, with D unclear. This CDR3 is built from 12 residues. V was shortened by 5 bases and J by 6 bases, with 8 bases between the two germline ends. CDR1 and CDR2 (germline): SGHAT, FQNNGV. CDR3 sequence: CASSLLGNEQFF. The CDR3, as DNA: TGTGCCAGCAGCCTTTTAGGCAATGAGCAGTTCTTC.

V gene TRBV12-5 combines with J gene TRBJ2-7, with D perhaps TRBD2 (6 bases). The CDR3 extends over 15 amino acids. The V and J ends lost 5 bases and 0 bases respectively, with 14 bases between them. Per germline, CDR1 LGHNT and CDR2 FRNRAP. CDR3 sequence: CASGLPGRGSYEQYF. CDR3 sequence (DNA): TGTGCTAGTGGTCTCCCTGGGCGGGGCTCCTACGAGCAGTACTTC.

The chain links TRBV7-9 to TRBJ2-1, with 14 bases identical to TRBD2. The ends lost 4 bases at V and 6 bases at J; junction bases unmatched: 8. Germline lookup yields CDR1 SEHNR and CDR2 FQNEAQ (reference sequence). This CDR3 region has 17 residues. This chain's CDR3 is CASSSLRGTSGGNEQFF. The CDR3 region has the DNA TGTGCCAGCAGCTCCCTCAGGGGGACTAGCGGGGGCAATGAGCAGTTCTTC.

Regarding this clone: The same CDR3 can be traced to other DNA sequences in this sample. The chain has TRBV7-6 and TRBJ2-6; 8 bases fit TRBD1. The CDR3 spans 16 residues. CDR1 and CDR2 from the germline V gene are SGHVS and FNYEAQ. With V trimmed by 4 bases and J by 1 base, 3 bases remained unmatched. The CDR3 coding sequence is TGTGCCAGCAGCTCCACAGGGGGATCTGGGGCCAACGTCCTGACTTTC. It yields the protein CASSSTGGSGANVLTF.

V gene TRBV19 combines with J gene TRBJ1-6, with 7 bases that match TRBD1. V gave up 4 bases and J gave up 9 bases; unmatched junction bases: 12. This CDR3 region has 16 residues. Germline CDR1 reads LNHDA; CDR2 reads SQIVND (reference sequence). The CDR3 protein is CASSSEEQGFSSPLHF. For the CDR3, the DNA is TGTGCCAGTAGTAGCGAAGAACAGGGGTTCAGTTCACCCCTCCACTTT.

The CDR3 protein is CASSLESSGGSNTGELFF. The DNA for the CDR3 is TGTGCCAGCAGCTTAGAGAGTAGCGGGGGGTCCAACACCGGGGAGCTGTTTTTT. The gene calls are TRBV7-7 and TRBJ2-2, with 10 bases lining up with TRBD2. Germline V gene sequence: CDR1 SSHAT, CDR2 FNYEAQ (reference sequence). The CDR3 length is 18 residues. V trimming: 1 base; J trimming: 2 bases; junction bases outside the gene matches: 7. The whole variable domain, remainder taken from reference TRBV7-7 and TRBJ2-2, is GAGVSQSPRYKVTKRGQDVTLRCDPISSHATLYWYQQALGQGPEFLTYFNYEAQPDKSGLPSDRFSAERPEGSISTLTIQRTEQRDSAMYRCASSLESSGGSNTGELFFGEGSRLTVL.

The chain is built from TRBV11-2 and TRBJ1-4; the D is unclear. The CDR3 spans 16 residues. Germline V gene lookup returns CDR1 SGHAT and CDR2 FQNNGV. V lost 5 bases and J lost 2, with 15 bases in between. This chain's CDR3 is CASSHLIRVTNEKLFF. The CDR3 nucleotides read TGTGCCAGCAGCCACCTTATTAGGGTTACTAATGAAAAACTGTTTTTT.

V gene TRBV5-1 combines with J gene TRBJ2-7; D not resolved. The CDR3 spans 13 residues. Deletions cut 0 bases from V and 9 bases from J, with 13 bases between. Germline lookup yields CDR1 SGHRS and CDR2 YFSETQ. The CDR3 spells CASSLDLRRWQYF. The CDR3 coding sequence is TGCGCCAGCAGCTTGGATCTCAGACGATGGCAGTACTTC.